This T cell receptor beta chain is from a study of breast tumors, draining lymph nodes, adjacent tissues (dated by TCRdb to 2016 to 2018). For the wider study: TCR beta repertoires were compared across tumor, adjacent nontumor tissue and axillary lymph nodes obtained from breast cancer patients. The study aimed to assess the relationships and possible T-cell exchange between tumor, surrounding tissue and draining lymph node repertoires in human breast cancer.

About this clonotype: The specificity of this receptor is unknown. One base away there is no much larger clone; base qualities are not given.

At the junction V is shortened by 5 bases and J by 4 bases; bases outside the gene matches: 2. Including cysteine and phenylalanine, the CDR3 has 13 amino acids. The read is trimmed to its CDR3 DNA, 39 bases read in frame from base 1. The germline V gene encodes CDR1 SGHTA and CDR2 FQGNSA. Adjacent samples consisted of nontumor breast tissue surrounding the tumor. Broad study findings and their caveats: Tumor and nontumor tissue repertoires were significantly more similar in luminal-like than in basal-like breast cancer. The data were considered consistent with most tumor T cells being derived from the lymph node and subsequently expanding within tumor tissue. Rather than being directly demonstrated, the conclusion that tumor T cells originate in lymph nodes was presented as consistent with a hypothesis. T-cell repertoire diversity in tumors was found to be lower than in lymph nodes but higher than in nontumor tissue, and preferential V and J gene usage was observed.

TCRdb shows the sequencer as Illumina HiSeq 2000. TCR beta chain libraries were generated through multiplex PCR amplification. The amplified TCR beta chain products were analyzed by high-throughput sequencing. TCRdb passed the public sequencing reads through fastp at Q25 and MiXCR, retaining productive beta sequences. Every entry covers one CDR3 protein and lists the most common genes and DNA from its rows. This sample holds under 20,000 distinct CDR3 sequences; around 58% were observed only once. Roughly a fifth of the sample is taken by the ten largest. The V and J segments used are TRBV7-2 and TRBJ1-3, with 7 junctional bases fitting TRBD1. The source is a female donor with breast cancer. Some clones in this sample may be carry-over from other donors' samples. Material for sequencing was tumor-adjacent breast tissue. The bases are TGTGCCAGCAGCGGGGGACAGGGAAACACCATATATTTT. It encodes CASSGGQGNTIYF.